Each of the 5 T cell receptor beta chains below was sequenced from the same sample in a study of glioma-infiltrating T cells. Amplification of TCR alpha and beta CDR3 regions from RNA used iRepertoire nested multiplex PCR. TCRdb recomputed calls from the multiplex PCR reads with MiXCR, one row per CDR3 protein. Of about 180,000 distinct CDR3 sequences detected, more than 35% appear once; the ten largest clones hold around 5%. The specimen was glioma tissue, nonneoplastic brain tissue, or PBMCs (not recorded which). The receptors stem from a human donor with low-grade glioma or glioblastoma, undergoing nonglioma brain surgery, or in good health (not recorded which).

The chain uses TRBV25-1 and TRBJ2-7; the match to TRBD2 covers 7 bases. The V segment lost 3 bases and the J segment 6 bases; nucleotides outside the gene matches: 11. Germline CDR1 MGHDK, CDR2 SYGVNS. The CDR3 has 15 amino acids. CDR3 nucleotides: TGTGCCAGCAGTGACCGCGGGAGAATTTTCGGCGAGCAGTACTTC. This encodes CASSDRGRIFGEQYF.

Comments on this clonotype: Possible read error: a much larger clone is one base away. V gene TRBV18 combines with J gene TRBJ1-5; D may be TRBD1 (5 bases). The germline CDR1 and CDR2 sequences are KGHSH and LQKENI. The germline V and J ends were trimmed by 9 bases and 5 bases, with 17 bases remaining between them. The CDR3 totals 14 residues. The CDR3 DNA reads TGTGCCAGATCAGTGCAGGGAAAGGATCAGCCCCAGCATTTT. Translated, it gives CARSVQGKDQPQHF.

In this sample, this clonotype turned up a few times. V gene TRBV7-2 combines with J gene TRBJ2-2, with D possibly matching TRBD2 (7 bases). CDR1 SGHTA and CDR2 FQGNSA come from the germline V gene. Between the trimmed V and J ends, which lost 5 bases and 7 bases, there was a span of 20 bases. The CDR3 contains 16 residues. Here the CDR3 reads CASSPPRGGRIGELFF. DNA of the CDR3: TGTGCCAGCAGCCCCCCAAGGGGGGGACGGATCGGGGAGCTGTTTTTT.

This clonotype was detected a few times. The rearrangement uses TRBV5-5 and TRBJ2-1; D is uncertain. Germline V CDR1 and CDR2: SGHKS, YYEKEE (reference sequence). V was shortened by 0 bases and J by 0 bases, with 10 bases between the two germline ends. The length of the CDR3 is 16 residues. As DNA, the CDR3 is TGTGCCAGCAGCTTGGCCGGAGAGAGCTCCTACAATGAGCAGTTCTTC. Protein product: CASSLAGESSYNEQFF.

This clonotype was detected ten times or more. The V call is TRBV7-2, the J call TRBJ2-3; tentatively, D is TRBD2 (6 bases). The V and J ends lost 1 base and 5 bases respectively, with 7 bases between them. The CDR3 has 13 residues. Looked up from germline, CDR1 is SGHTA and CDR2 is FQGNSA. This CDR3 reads CASSLVAVDTQYF. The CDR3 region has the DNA TGTGCCAGCAGCTTAGTAGCGGTAGATACGCAGTATTTT. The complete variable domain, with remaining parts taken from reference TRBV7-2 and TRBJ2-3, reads GAGVSQSPSNKVTEKGKDVELRCDPISGHTALYWYRQSLGQGLEFLIYFQGNSAPDKSGLPSDRFSAERTGGSVSTLTIQRTQQEDSAVYLCASSLVAVDTQYFGPGTRLTVL.